Listed here are 22 T cell receptor beta chains from one sample, sequenced in a study of cytomegalovirus exposure and HLA in healthy donors. Amplification used 60 Vbeta primers and 13 Jbeta primers. The data were produced by immunoSEQ multiplex PCR, yet TCRdb's version contains in-frame clones alone and is incomplete. The repertoire holds a few hundred thousand clones, around 80% seen once, with 2.5% to 3.5% in the top ten. Sequencing was done on a sample of PBMCs. These receptor sequences come from a man aged 30 to 45 in good health and CMV-seronegative.

The chain uses TRBV29-1 and TRBJ2-2, with TRBD1 identical over 8 bases. The germline gives CDR1 SQVTM, CDR2 ANQGSEA. The CDR3 has 14 residues. The ends lost 6 bases at V and 4 bases at J; junction bases unmatched: 7. CDR3 nucleotide sequence: TGCAGCGTAGGACAGGGCGGCTTCACCGGGGAGCTGTTTTTT. Translation gives CSVGQGGFTGELFF.

This rearrangement joins TRBV5-4 to TRBJ2-7; 7 positions agree with TRBD2. The germline V gene encodes CDR1 SGHNT and CDR2 YYREEE (reference sequence). The length of the CDR3 is 12 residues. J lost 4 bases, V lost 5 bases, and 3 bases had no gene match. Here the CDR3 reads CASSGGGYEQYF. The CDR3 DNA follows: TGTGCCAGCAGTGGGGGGGGGTACGAGCAGTACTTC.

V and J are TRBV19 and TRBJ2-7, with D possibly TRBD1 on 6 matching bases. The CDR3 extends over 13 amino acids. Trimming removed 1 base at V and 5 bases at J, with 9 bases between. Germline V lookup: CDR1 LNHDA, CDR2 SQIVND (reference sequence). In DNA form, the CDR3 reads TGTGCCAGTAGTATAGTCAGGGGTAACGAGCAGTACTTC. This sequence encodes CASSIVRGNEQYF.

The chain is built from TRBV9 and TRBJ1-3, with D perhaps matching TRBD1 (5 bases). This CDR3 spans 15 amino acids. CDR1 and CDR2 from the germline V gene are SGDLS and YYNGEE. Trimming left V 0 bases short and J 0 bases short, with 7 bases between. CDR3 nucleotide sequence: TGTGCCAGCAGCGTAGGGGGCCACTCTGGAAACACCATATATTTT. Its translation is CASSVGGHSGNTIYF.

V is TRBV20-1 and J is TRBJ2-7, with D possibly being TRBD1 (6 bases). The ends were cut back, 6 bases at V and 4 bases at J, with 10 bases in the middle. Germline lookup yields CDR1 DFQATT and CDR2 SNEGSKA (reference sequence). The CDR3 extends over 11 amino acids. The chain's CDR3 is CSAQGKYEQYF. CDR3 nucleotides: TGCAGTGCGCAGGGGAAGTACGAGCAGTACTTC.

The genes are TRBV7-8 and TRBJ2-1; 10 nucleotides agree with TRBD2. The CDR3 runs to 16 residues. Germline CDR1 is SGHVS and CDR2 is FQNEAQ. V shed 2 bases and J 7 bases; nucleotides not matched to a gene: 8. The CDR3 is CASSLTLLAGKNEQFF. DNA for the CDR3: TGTGCCAGCAGCTTAACCTTACTAGCGGGAAAGAATGAGCAGTTCTTC. Full variable domain (outside the CDR3, taken from reference TRBV7-8 and TRBJ2-1): GAGVSQSPRYKVAKRGQDVALRCDPISGHVSLFWYQQALGQGPEFLTYFQNEAQLDKSGLPSDRFFAERPEGSVSTLKIQRTQQEDSAVYLCASSLTLLAGKNEQFFGPGTRLTVL.

This clone was recorded once. Germline and junction disagree at one end, which may indicate a read error. The rearrangement uses TRBV6-5 and TRBJ1-4; possibly TRBD1 for D (6 bases). Per germline, CDR1 MNHEY and CDR2 SVGAGI. The CDR3 extends over 10 amino acids. The CDR3 DNA follows: TGTGCCAGCAGTTACGGGACAAGCCTTTGG. It is translated as CASSYGTSLW.

The CDR3 sequence: CASSLSGGTYEQYF. DNA of the CDR3: TGTGCCAGCAGCTTGAGCGGGGGGACCTACGAGCAGTACTTC. The chain joins TRBV7-8 to TRBJ2-7, with 9 bases fitting TRBD2. There are 14 residues in the CDR3. CDR1 SGHVS and CDR2 FQNEAQ come from the germline V gene. V shed 3 bases and J 2 bases; nucleotides not matched to a gene: 2.

This chain joins TRBV5-1 and TRBJ1-2; no clear D gene. V dropped 0 bases and J dropped 5 bases, with 17 bases sitting between them. Germline assignment: CDR1 SGHRS and CDR2 YFSETQ. The CDR3 contains 16 residues. The CDR3, as DNA: TGCGCCAGCAGCTTGGAGTCACCCGCCGGGGTATATGGCTACACCTTC. Encoded protein: CASSLESPAGVYGYTF. The whole variable domain, remainder taken from reference TRBV5-1 and TRBJ1-2, is KAGVTQTPRYLIKTRGQQVTLSCSPISGHRSVSWYQQTPGQGLQFLFEYFSETQRNKGNFPGRFSGRQFSNSRSEMNVSTLELGDSALYLCASSLESPAGVYGYTFGSGTRLTVV.

The chain joins TRBV27 to TRBJ1-1, with D tentatively TRBD1 (5 bases). Germline V gene data show CDR1 as MNHEY and CDR2 as SMNVEV (reference sequence). The germline V and J ends were trimmed by 4 bases and 1 base, with 10 bases remaining between them. CDR3 length: 14 amino acids. The CDR3 bases are TGTGCCAGCAGTTCAGGGTGGGCGAACACTGAAGCTTTCTTT. As protein: CASSSGWANTEAFF.

This sequence joins TRBV5-1 and TRBJ1-3; D call uncertain. CDR3 size: 16 residues. Per germline, CDR1 SGHRS and CDR2 YFSETQ. The V end lost 0 bases, the J end lost 1 base, and 11 bases lay between the germline ends. The CDR3 loop reads CASSLEPIPSGNTIYF. The CDR3, as DNA: TGCGCCAGCAGCTTGGAGCCTATTCCTTCTGGAAACACCATATATTTT.

The chain links TRBV7-2 to TRBJ2-3, with 7 positions matching TRBD2. CDR1 is SGHTA and CDR2 is FQGNSA in the germline V gene. CDR3 length: 15 residues. The V and J ends lost 4 bases and 6 bases, in that order; junction bases with no gene match: 10. CDR3 sequence reads: CASSSQRGISDTQYF. The DNA of the CDR3 is TGTGCCAGCAGCTCGCAGCGGGGCATTTCGGATACGCAGTATTTT.

The chain is built from TRBV5-4 and TRBJ2-1, with 10 bases fitting TRBD2. Germline CDR1 is SGHNT and CDR2 is YYREEE (reference sequence). Losses at the gene ends were 2 bases for V and 4 bases for J; bases not matched to a gene: 6. This CDR3 region has 16 residues. CDR3 in amino acids: CASSFPGLASYNEQFF. In DNA, the CDR3 is TGTGCCAGCAGCTTTCCGGGACTAGCGTCTTACAATGAGCAGTTCTTC. The whole variable domain, remainder taken from reference TRBV5-4 and TRBJ2-1, is ETGVTQSPTHLIKTRGQQVTLRCSSQSGHNTVSWYQQALGQGPQFIFQYYREEENGRGNFPPRFSGLQFPNYSSELNVNALELDDSALYLCASSFPGLASYNEQFFGPGTRLTVL.

This clone came up a few times. The CDR3 reads CASSLIDSPLHF. CDR3 in DNA: TGTGCCAGCTCTTTAATAGATTCACCCCTCCACTTT. This chain connects TRBV6-1 to TRBJ1-6; no definite D call. The germline V gene has CDR1 MNHNS and CDR2 SASEGT. V was shortened by 8 bases and J by 8 bases, with 10 bases between the two germline ends. The CDR3 has 12 residues.

The chain couples TRBV6-6 to TRBJ1-1; D unresolved. Germline CDR1 MNHNY, CDR2 SVGAGI (reference sequence). This CDR3 is built from 14 residues. V was pared by 5 bases and J by 5 bases, with 15 bases between. This chain's CDR3 is CASSPLESATEAFF. CDR3 sequence (DNA): TGTGCCAGCAGTCCCCTTGAGAGTGCGACTGAAGCTTTCTTT.

There are a few counts of this clone. The genes are TRBV21-1 and TRBJ2-1; the D call TRBD2 from the table was never checked on the DNA. TRBV21-1 is termed a pseudogene. The CDR3 has 11 residues. CDR3 residues: CASTPGFEQFF. CDR3 sequence (DNA): TGTGCCAGCACCCCCGGGTTTGAGCAGTTCTTC.

The V and J genes are TRBV27 and TRBJ2-1; TRBD1 aligns across 12 bases. The CDR3 sequence is 18 residues long. V dropped 5 bases and J dropped 3; count of bases not matched to a gene: 11. Germline values: CDR1 MNHEY, CDR2 SMNVEV (reference sequence). This CDR3 is CASSPRYRDRGLYNEQFF. CDR3 DNA: TGTGCCAGCAGTCCCCGATATCGGGACAGGGGGCTCTACAATGAGCAGTTCTTC.

The chain carries TRBV5-1 and TRBJ2-7; TRBD2 matches 8 bases. CDR1 SGHRS and CDR2 YFSETQ come from the germline V gene. The trim removed 2 bases at V and 0 bases at J, leaving 4 bases unmatched. The CDR3 runs to 15 residues. The CDR3 bases are TGCGCCAGCAGCTTCGAGCGGGGGTCCTCCTACGAGCAGTACTTC. This codes for CASSFERGSSYEQYF. The whole variable domain, filled in from reference TRBV5-1 and TRBJ2-7, reads KAGVTQTPRYLIKTRGQQVTLSCSPISGHRSVSWYQQTPGQGLQFLFEYFSETQRNKGNFPGRFSGRQFSNSRSEMNVSTLELGDSALYLCASSFERGSSYEQYFGPGTRLTVT.

The chain couples TRBV11-3 to TRBJ1-3; 7 bases fit TRBD1. Germline CDR1 reads SGHNT; CDR2 reads YENEEA. V lost 6 bases and J lost 0; bases outside the gene matches: 5. This CDR3 is built from 15 residues. The CDR3 DNA sequence: TGTGCCAGCAGTTGGGGACAGTACTCTGGAAACACCATATATTTT. It specifies CASSWGQYSGNTIYF.

This clone was seen a handful of times. The chain combines TRBV5-1 with TRBJ1-2; the D is unclear. V lost 4 bases to trimming and J lost 7 bases, with 11 bases between them. The CDR3 sequence is 12 residues long. Germline V gene lookup returns CDR1 SGHRS and CDR2 YFSETQ. The CDR3 reads CASSTSLSGYTF. The CDR3 nucleotides read TGCGCCAGCAGCACCTCCCTCAGTGGCTACACCTTC.

Concerning this clone: Sequence at one end of the junction differs from germline and may be a read error. The V gene is TRBV7-9, the J gene TRBJ1-2; 7 positions agree with TRBD1. Germline CDR1 reads SEHNR; CDR2 reads FQNEAQ (reference sequence). There are 15 residues in the CDR3. CDR3 residues: CSSSGDSAFNYGYTF. The CDR3 DNA reads as TGTTCCAGCAGCGGGGACAGCGCGTTTAACTATGGCTACACCTTC.

The chain couples TRBV6-1 to TRBJ1-3, with D unresolved. The V and J ends lost 5 bases and 0 bases respectively, with 8 bases between them. Germline assignment: CDR1 MNHNS and CDR2 SASEGT. This CDR3 contains 14 residues. CDR3 region: CASSITRSGNTIYF. DNA for the CDR3: TGTGCCAGCAGTATCACTCGCTCTGGAAACACCATATATTTT.